Listed here are 10 T cell receptor beta chains from one sample, sequenced in a study of glioma-infiltrating T cells. Using RNA template, CDR3s of TCR alpha and beta were amplified with iRepertoire arm-PCR. Each CDR3 protein gets one entry after TCRdb re-called the multiplex PCR reads with MiXCR. The sample lists tens of thousands of distinct CDR3 sequences; about 23% were seen once. The specimen was glioma tissue, nonneoplastic brain tissue, or PBMCs (not recorded which). These receptors all come from a human donor with low-grade glioma or glioblastoma, undergoing nonglioma brain surgery, or in good health (not recorded which).

V gene TRBV5-5 combines with J gene TRBJ1-1, with D tentatively TRBD1 (5 bases). From germline, CDR1 is SGHKS and CDR2 YYEKEE (reference sequence). With 1 base removed from V and 5 bases from J, the gap between germline ends came to 9 bases. The CDR3 covers 13 residues. The CDR3 here is CASSLIPGTEAFF. DNA of the CDR3: TGTGCCAGCAGCTTGATCCCAGGGACTGAAGCTTTCTTT.

Many counts were recorded for this clonotype. V gene TRBV19 combines with J gene TRBJ1-2, with D possibly matching TRBD1 (6 bases). V gave up 10 bases and J gave up 3 bases, with 12 bases separating them. CDR1 and CDR2 from the germline V gene are LNHDA and SQIVND (reference sequence). The CDR3 runs 12 residues. For the CDR3, the DNA is TGTGCCACAAAACAGGGTGACTATGGCTACACCTTC. Protein sequence: CATKQGDYGYTF. The full variable domain, its missing parts supplied by reference TRBV19 and TRBJ1-2, is DGGITQSPKYLFRKEGQNVTLSCEQNLNHDAMYWYRQDPGQGLRLIYYSQIVNDFQKGDIAEGYSVSREKKESFPLTVTSAQKNPTAFYLCATKQGDYGYTFGSGTRLTVV.

This clonotype occurred many times. The chain is built from TRBV7-2 and TRBJ2-5; 7 bases map to TRBD1. The V segment lost 2 bases and the J segment 5 bases; nucleotides outside the gene matches: 5. Germline assignment: CDR1 SGHTA and CDR2 FQGNSA. The CDR3 extends over 14 amino acids. The CDR3 coding sequence is TGTGCCAGCAGCTTAAGCAGGGGGTACGAGACCCAGTACTTC. It specifies CASSLSRGYETQYF.

With respect to this clonotype: With a much larger clone just one base away, this may be a read error. V usage is TRBV19 and J usage is TRBJ2-3, with TRBD2 matching 7 bases. Trimming cost V 5 bases and J 7 bases; bases outside gene matches: 15. Germline V CDR1 and CDR2: LNHDA, SQIVND (reference sequence). The CDR3 length is 16 residues. The CDR3, as DNA: TGTGCCAGTAGTCCTGCCTTGACCAGCGGGGCACATACGCAGTATTTT. Protein sequence: CASSPALTSGAHTQYF.

A few counts support this clonotype. The V gene is TRBV12-3 or TRBV12-4, the J gene TRBJ2-1; D unresolved. This CDR3 has 13 residues. V lost 6 bases to trimming and J lost 1 base, with 7 bases between them. CDR3 sequence: CASSILSYNEQFF. The CDR3 DNA sequence: TGTGCCAGCAGCATTCTTTCCTACAATGAGCAGTTCTTC.

With respect to this clonotype: This could be a read error, since a much larger clone is one nucleotide away. V gene TRBV7-2 combines with J gene TRBJ1-5, with D hard to call. With 1 base removed from V and 1 base from J, the gap between germline ends came to 8 bases. The CDR3 extends over 15 amino acids. Germline-derived CDR1 and CDR2 are SGHTA and FQGNSA. This CDR3 reads CASSLVSGSNQPQHF. The DNA of the CDR3 is TGTGCCAGCAGCTTAGTTAGCGGAAGCAATCAGCCCCAGCATTTT.

Ten or more counts support this clonotype. The rearrangement uses TRBV2 and TRBJ1-5, with unresolved D. Germline lookup yields CDR1 SNHLY and CDR2 FYNNEI. Trimming pared 10 bases from V and 7 bases from J, leaving 14 bases between. The CDR3 spans 12 residues. Written as DNA, the CDR3 is TGTGCCACCTTGACGGCAGACCAGCCCCAGCATTTT. Its translation: CATLTADQPQHF.

This clonotype was detected many times. The chain combines TRBV6-1 with TRBJ1-2; TRBD1 aligns across 7 bases. Per the germline V gene, CDR1 is MNHNS and CDR2 is SASEGT. V trimming: 6 bases; J trimming: 4 bases; junction bases outside the gene matches: 11. The length of the CDR3 is 15 residues. The chain's CDR3 is CASRIAGQNLYGYTF. The CDR3 region has the DNA TGTGCCAGCAGGATCGCGGGACAGAACCTCTATGGCTACACCTTC.

At least ten counts were recorded for this clonotype. The chain has TRBV19 and TRBJ1-5, with 8 bases lining up with TRBD1. CDR3 length: 15 amino acids. Germline V lookup: CDR1 LNHDA, CDR2 SQIVND (reference sequence). J gave up 3 bases and V 7 bases, and 8 bases lay outside the gene matches. Here the CDR3 reads CASNPTGVVNQPQHF. DNA for the CDR3: TGTGCCAGTAATCCGACAGGGGTGGTCAATCAGCCCCAGCATTTT.

This clonotype was counted a few times. CDR3 loop: CASSQDPGARRYGYTF. In nucleotides, the CDR3 is TGTGCCAGCAGCCAAGATCCCGGGGCGCGTAGGTATGGCTACACCTTC. The chain uses TRBV4-2 and TRBJ1-2, with a weak D call TRBD1 (5 bases). The CDR3 contains 16 residues. The V and J ends lost 0 bases and 5 bases respectively, with 16 bases between them. Germline lookup yields CDR1 LGHNA and CDR2 YNFKEQ.